The sequence of this TCR beta chain was determined in a study of PD-L1 blockade in urothelial cancer. Study-level background: The study recovered a median of around 140,000 T cells per blood sample.

The templates were synthetic TCR analogs, and they were spiked into each PCR. The method was immunoSEQ multiplex PCR; TCRdb's version includes in-frame clones alone and lacks a portion of them. The top ten hold more than 13% of the sample, which has about 43,000 clones, roughly 80% seen once. The V segment lost 1 base and the J segment 5 bases; nucleotides outside the gene matches: 2. The CDR3 length is 15 residues. Germline V gene data show CDR1 as SGHVS and CDR2 as FQNEAQ. Stated time point: peripheral blood 6 weeks after treatment start. The patients' disease, urothelial carcinoma, was locally advanced or metastatic.

The TCR sequence derives from a man aged 55 to 70 with urothelial cancer. Sequencing was performed on PBMCs, taken around atezolizumab (anti-PD-L1) treatment. The chain uses TRBV7-8 and TRBJ2-3; 11 nucleotides agree with TRBD1. CDR3 DNA: TGTGCCAGCAGCTTAGGGACAGGGGGCTTAGATACGCAGTATTTT. Amino acids: CASSLGTGGLDTQYF.